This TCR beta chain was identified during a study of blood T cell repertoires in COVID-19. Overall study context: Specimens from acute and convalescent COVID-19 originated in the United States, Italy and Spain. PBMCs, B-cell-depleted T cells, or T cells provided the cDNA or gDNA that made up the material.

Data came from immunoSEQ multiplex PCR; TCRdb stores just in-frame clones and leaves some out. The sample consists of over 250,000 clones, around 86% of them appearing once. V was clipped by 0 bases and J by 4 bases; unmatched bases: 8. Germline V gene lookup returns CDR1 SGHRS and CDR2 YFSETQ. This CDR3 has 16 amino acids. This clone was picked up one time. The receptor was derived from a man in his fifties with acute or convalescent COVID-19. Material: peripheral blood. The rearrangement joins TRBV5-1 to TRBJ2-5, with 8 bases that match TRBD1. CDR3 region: CASSLVSSGGRETQYF. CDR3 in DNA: TGCGCCAGCAGCTTGGTATCGTCAGGGGGCCGAGAGACCCAGTACTTC.